Below, 27 T cell receptor beta chains from the same sample are listed, as sequenced in a study of blood T cell repertoires in COVID-19. The data were produced by immunoSEQ multiplex PCR, yet TCRdb's version contains in-frame clones alone and is incomplete. The data show approximately 170,000 clones, 70% to 80% seen once. Sequenced material: PBMCs or T cells enriched from blood (not recorded which). These receptors were taken from a woman between 65 and 79 years old in a cohort exposed to, infected with or recovered from COVID-19 (not recorded which).

The count of this clone is one. The chain employs TRBV20-1 and TRBJ2-1; no reliable D call. V lost 6 bases to trimming and J lost 8 bases, with 11 bases between them. The germline gives CDR1 DFQATT, CDR2 SNEGSKA (reference sequence). This CDR3 comprises 11 residues. The chain's CDR3 is CSATQSYEQFF. The CDR3 DNA is TGCAGTGCCACACAGTCGTATGAGCAGTTCTTC.

In regard to this clone: Other DNA sequences within the sample encode an identical CDR3. The rearrangement links TRBV28 to TRBJ2-7; 9 bases map to TRBD2. Trimming removed 9 bases from V and 2 bases from J; junction bases left unmatched: 5. Per germline, CDR1 MDHEN and CDR2 SYDVKM. The CDR3 contains 13 residues. CDR3 sequence: CASRLAGTYEQYF. The CDR3 DNA reads TGTGCCAGTCGGCTAGCGGGGACCTACGAGCAGTACTTC. The full variable domain, rest sourced from reference TRBV28 and TRBJ2-7, is DVKVTQSSRYLVKRTGEKVFLECVQDMDHENMFWYRQDPGLGLRLIYFSYDVKMKEKGDIPEGYSVSREKKERFSLILESASTNQTSMYLCASRLAGTYEQYFGPGTRLTVT.

The gene calls are TRBV19 and TRBJ2-7; 10 bases are a match to TRBD1. This CDR3 is built from 13 residues. Looked up from germline, CDR1 is LNHDA and CDR2 is SQIVND (reference sequence). V dropped 7 bases and J dropped 3; count of bases not matched to a gene: 3. The DNA for the CDR3 is TGTGCCAGTACCCGGACAGGGGGCTACGAGCAGTACTTC. It codes for CASTRTGGYEQYF.

The CDR3 region has the DNA TGTGCCAGCAGCTTAACTAGCGGAGTCTACGAGCAGTACTTC. Protein sequence: CASSLTSGVYEQYF. The chain carries TRBV7-2 and TRBJ2-7; 8 bases map to TRBD2. The germline CDR1 and CDR2 sequences are SGHTA and FQGNSA. Trimming at V came to 2 bases and at J to 3 bases, leaving 3 bases not matched to a gene. This CDR3 spans 14 amino acids.

The chain couples TRBV2 to TRBJ2-5, with TRBD1 identical over 9 bases. V lost 0 bases, J lost 5 bases, and 7 bases stayed unmatched. Germline V gene lookup returns CDR1 SNHLY and CDR2 FYNNEI. The CDR3 extends over 16 amino acids. The DNA of the CDR3 is TGTGCCAGCAGTGAAGCCGAGACAGGGGGAAGGGAGACCCAGTACTTC. It specifies CASSEAETGGRETQYF.

This clone was counted between two and nine times. This rearrangement joins TRBV7-9 to TRBJ1-2, with no clear D. This CDR3 contains 12 residues. V lost 1 base, J lost 8 bases, and 8 bases lay in between. Germline V gene lookup returns CDR1 SEHNR and CDR2 FQNEAQ (reference sequence). CDR3 protein: CASSLDQYGYTF. CDR3 in DNA: TGTGCCAGCAGCTTAGATCAGTACGGCTACACCTTC.

This chain joins TRBV30 and TRBJ2-1, with D perhaps matching TRBD1 (5 bases). V was trimmed by 1 base and J by 0 bases, leaving 10 bases between them. The CDR3 sequence is 15 residues long. Germline V CDR1 and CDR2: GTSNPN, SVGIG (reference sequence). CDR3 in DNA: TGTGCCTGGAGTGGAGACAGTAGCTCCTACAATGAGCAGTTCTTC. Encoded protein: CAWSGDSSSYNEQFF.

Written as DNA, the CDR3 is TGTGCCAGCAGTCTGCCGACAGGGGCTAAAGAGACCCAGTACTTC. It encodes CASSLPTGAKETQYF. V and J are TRBV28 and TRBJ2-5, with 8 bases identical to TRBD1. The CDR3 is made up of 15 amino acids. Germline V gene sequence: CDR1 MDHEN, CDR2 SYDVKM. Trimming cost V 5 bases and J 3 bases; bases outside gene matches: 8.

This chain links TRBV6-1 with TRBJ1-6, with TRBD1 as a possible D gene (5 bases). Germline V gene lookup returns CDR1 MNHNS and CDR2 SASEGT. This CDR3 has 19 residues. V was cut by 0 bases and J by 5 bases, with 20 bases left in between. CDR3 residues: CASSEAEGSGYRDNSPLHF. The CDR3 nucleotides read TGTGCCAGCAGTGAAGCTGAAGGCTCAGGGTATAGGGATAATTCACCCCTCCACTTT.

J is TRBJ2-5 and V is TRBV28; possible D gene TRBD2, 6 bases. Germline CDR1 and CDR2: MDHEN and SYDVKM. The CDR3 sequence is 16 residues long. Trimming stripped 6 bases from V and 0 bases from J, with 17 bases between. The CDR3 DNA follows: TGTGCCAGCAGCTACCCCGTTAGCGGATACCAAGAGACCCAGTACTTC. Translated: CASSYPVSGYQETQYF.

The CDR3 protein is CASSPGAGGAAFF. The CDR3 bases are TGTGCCAGCTCACCGGGGGCAGGGGGCGCGGCTTTCTTT. The gene calls are TRBV18 and TRBJ1-1, with 8 nucleotides matching TRBD1. Looked up from germline, CDR1 is KGHSH and CDR2 is LQKENI. V lost 3 bases to trimming and J lost 11 bases; unmatched junction nucleotides: 8. The CDR3 is made up of 13 amino acids.

This clone was seen a single time. This rearrangement joins TRBV18 to TRBJ1-2; 7 bases map to TRBD1. This CDR3 is 12 amino acids long. Germline-derived CDR1 and CDR2 are KGHSH and LQKENI. Germline trimming cut 5 bases from V and 6 bases from J; bases unmatched to any gene: 3. DNA of the CDR3: TGTGCCAGCTCATCTACAGGGGATGGCTACACCTTC. It is translated as CASSSTGDGYTF.

The chain combines TRBV11-2 with TRBJ1-4; 11 nucleotides align to TRBD1. This CDR3 region has 15 residues. CDR1 and CDR2 (germline): SGHAT, FQNNGV. The junction had 9 bases not matched to a gene; V was cut back by 5 bases and J by 10 bases. The CDR3 region has the DNA TGTGCCAGCAGCCGAGGGGGGACAGGGGGTCGAAAACTGTTTTTT. Its protein is CASSRGGTGGRKLFF. The full variable domain, rest sourced from reference TRBV11-2 and TRBJ1-4, is EAGVAQSPRYKIIEKRQSVAFWCNPISGHATLYWYQQILGQGPKLLIQFQNNGVVDDSQLPKDRFSAERLKGVDSTLKIQPAKLEDSAVYLCASSRGGTGGRKLFFGSGTQLSVL.

This chain links TRBV6-5 with TRBJ2-7; the match to TRBD1 covers 9 bases. The germline CDR1 and CDR2 sequences are MNHEY and SVGAGI. The CDR3 sequence is 14 residues long. With 6 bases clipped from V and 7 bases from J, the junction kept 10 bases outside the gene matches. CDR3 nucleotides: TGTGCCAGCAGATTGGACAGGGGAGGAAGTGAGCAGTACTTC. It yields the protein CASRLDRGGSEQYF.

The chain recombines TRBV24-1 with TRBJ2-7; D is perhaps TRBD2 (5 bases). Trimming took 0 bases from V and 9 from J, leaving 8 bases between them. The CDR3 sequence is 12 residues long. Germline V lookup: CDR1 KGHDR, CDR2 SFDVKD. The CDR3, as DNA: TGTGCCACCAGTGATTTGGGAGGCAGGCAGTACTTC. Protein product: CATSDLGGRQYF.

V and J are TRBV9 and TRBJ1-5, with D possibly TRBD1 on 5 matching bases. Per germline, CDR1 SGDLS and CDR2 YYNGEE. This CDR3 spans 14 amino acids. V dropped 3 bases and J dropped 3 bases, with 10 bases sitting between them. The CDR3, as DNA: TGTGCCAGCAGCGGAGGACACCTCAATCAGCCCCAGCATTTT. It yields the protein CASSGGHLNQPQHF.

The rearrangement uses TRBV5-1 and TRBJ2-5, with D perhaps matching TRBD1 (6 bases). This CDR3 has 16 residues. Trimming left V 3 bases short and J 5 bases short, with 20 bases between. Looked up from germline, CDR1 is SGHRS and CDR2 is YFSETQ. DNA for the CDR3: TGCGCCAGCAGCTCATCCCCAGAAGGGGGTATGGAGACCCAGTACTTC. This translates into CASSSSPEGGMETQYF.

This chain connects TRBV11-3 to TRBJ2-1, with TRBD2 matching over 13 bases. Germline assignment: CDR1 SGHNT and CDR2 YENEEA. CDR3 length: 19 amino acids. V was pared by 4 bases and J by 3 bases, with 12 bases of the junction left unmatched. In DNA, the CDR3 is TGTGCCAGCAGCTCCCGGACTAGCGGGAGCCTGTATTACTACAATGAGCAGTTCTTC. This translates into CASSSRTSGSLYYYNEQFF.

The genes are TRBV19 and TRBJ2-2; the match to TRBD2 covers 10 bases. Germline V gene data show CDR1 as LNHDA and CDR2 as SQIVND (reference sequence). V dropped 5 bases and J dropped 1; count of bases not matched to a gene: 1. CDR3 length equals 15 residues. The CDR3: CASSVAGGNTGELFF. The CDR3 DNA reads TGTGCCAGTAGTGTAGCGGGAGGGAACACCGGGGAGCTGTTTTTT.

The V gene is TRBV28, the J gene TRBJ1-1, with TRBD1 matching 7 bases. CDR1 is MDHEN and CDR2 is SYDVKM in the germline V gene. V was pared by 5 bases and J by 4 bases, with 13 bases of the junction left unmatched. This CDR3 is 16 amino acids long. The CDR3 loop reads CASSTPEGPGGTEAFF. CDR3 DNA sequence: TGTGCCAGCAGTACTCCCGAGGGGCCAGGGGGCACTGAAGCTTTCTTT.

The V gene is TRBV7-2, the J gene TRBJ1-1; D not certain. Germline-derived CDR1 and CDR2 are SGHTA and FQGNSA. The CDR3 has 12 amino acids. V was cut by 5 bases and J by 7 bases, with 11 bases left in between. CDR3 coding DNA: TGTGCCAGCAGCCCGCGACGGGGTGAAGCTTTCTTT. The encoded protein is CASSPRRGEAFF.

The rearrangement uses TRBV7-9 and TRBJ1-3; D perhaps matches TRBD1 (6 bases). This CDR3 spans 15 amino acids. The V and J ends lost 10 bases and 0 bases respectively, with 16 bases between them. CDR1 and CDR2 from the germline V gene are SEHNR and FQNEAQ (reference sequence). CDR3 sequence (DNA): TGTGCCACTAGTGGGGGCCTATCCTCTGGAAACACCATATATTTT. Its protein product is CATSGGLSSGNTIYF.

The CDR3 bases are TGTGCCAGCAAAGCCCCCGGGACTAGGGTCGGAAGCGTGCAGTTCTTC. Residues: CASKAPGTRVGSVQFF. The gene calls are TRBV11-3 and TRBJ2-1, with 8 bases lining up with TRBD2. Germline V gives CDR1 SGHNT, CDR2 YENEEA. The CDR3 contains 16 residues. The V segment lost 7 bases and the J segment 12 bases; nucleotides outside the gene matches: 20.

In its sample, this clone was seen a few times. The chain combines TRBV5-1 with TRBJ1-1, with D possibly being TRBD1 (5 bases). Germline V gene sequence: CDR1 SGHRS, CDR2 YFSETQ. V lost 1 base to trimming and J lost 1 base, with 26 bases between them. The CDR3 consists of 20 residues. The CDR3, as DNA: TGCGCCAGCAGCTTGATGGGGTCTGGGCAGGGCGTCGGCGGGAACACTGAAGCTTTCTTT. It specifies CASSLMGSGQGVGGNTEAFF.

This clone came up a few times. The chain has TRBV10-3 and TRBJ2-1; 12 bases are a match to TRBD2. Germline V lookup: CDR1 ENHRY, CDR2 SYGVKD. V was clipped by 10 bases and J by 9 bases; unmatched bases: 7. The CDR3 loop spans 13 amino acids. The CDR3 loop is CATLAGGFSEQFF. Here the CDR3 DNA reads TGTGCCACGCTAGCGGGAGGGTTCTCTGAGCAGTTCTTC.

The rearrangement uses TRBV27 and TRBJ1-1; 9 nucleotides match TRBD1. This CDR3 is 14 amino acids long. CDR1 and CDR2 (germline): MNHEY, SMNVEV (reference sequence). V lost 6 bases to trimming and J lost 4 bases; unmatched junction nucleotides: 6. Here the CDR3 reads CASRPTGGGTEAFF. CDR3 DNA sequence: TGTGCCAGCAGGCCGACAGGGGGGGGCACTGAAGCTTTCTTT.

This clone was seen just once. This rearrangement joins TRBV5-1 to TRBJ2-4; 11 bases map to TRBD2. There are 14 residues in the CDR3. The junction had 6 bases not matched to a gene; V was cut back by 4 bases and J by 9 bases. Germline CDR1 SGHRS, CDR2 YFSETQ. For the CDR3, the DNA is TGCGCCAGCAGCCGTCTAGCGGGAGGAGGCATTCAGTACTTC. It codes for CASSRLAGGGIQYF.